These T cell receptor beta chains were read from a single sample in a study of T cell changes during pregnancy in multiple sclerosis. This table comes from immunoSEQ multiplex PCR, and its TCRdb copy is limited to in-frame clones, with some not included. This sample has more than 60,000 clones, with about 91% found just once. This sample comprised peripheral blood, obtained before pregnancy. These receptor sequences come from a female donor with multiple sclerosis, enrolled in a pregnancy study. Each CDR3 is given with its conserved first and last residue. D genes are given only for firm matches. The listing skips clone size in some rows; elsewhere it reads once, few, many or a size class.

J,D,size,V,DNA,CDR3
TRBJ2-4,TRBD2,NA,TRBV14,TGTGCCAGCAGCCAAACTAGCGGCAAAAACATTCAGTACTTC,CASSQTSGKNIQYF
TRBJ1-2,TRBD1,NA,TRBV9,TGTGCCAGCAGCGTATTCCGGGACAGCTTCCAGAACTATGGCTACACCTTC,CASSVFRDSFQNYGYTF
TRBJ2-2,NA,NA,TRBV9,TGTGCCAGCAGCGTAGGGAACAGGGTCGAAGCCGGGGAGCTGTTTTTT,CASSVGNRVEAGELFF
TRBJ1-1,NA,NA,TRBV7-2,TGTGCCAGCAGCTTTGTCGCCAGGGGAGCTTTCTTT,CASSFVARGAFF
TRBJ2-1,TRBD2,once,TRBV4-2,TGTGCCAGCAGCCAAGGGGTAGCGGGGGGAGACAATGAGCAGTTCTTC,CASSQGVAGGDNEQFF
TRBJ1-6,TRBD1,NA,TRBV6-1,TGTGCCAGCAGTGCACAGGGGCCGAGGTATAATTCACCCCTCCACTTT,CASSAQGPRYNSPLHF
TRBJ1-4,TRBD1,NA,TRBV7-2,TGTGCCAGCAGCTCCTTTCCTCGGGGACAGGGGGGAGAAAAACTGTTTTTT,CASSSFPRGQGGEKLFF
TRBJ2-5,TRBD1,NA,TRBV5-5,TGTGCCAGCAGCCGGGACAGGGGGCGATTCGAGACCCAGTACTTC,CASSRDRGRFETQYF
TRBJ1-2,NA,NA,TRBV4-1,TGCGCCAGCAGCCCAGAACTACAGGCTCGAGGCTACACCTTC,CASSPELQARGYTF
TRBJ2-5,TRBD1,NA,TRBV29-1,TGCAGCGTGGCTCGCACAGGGGTGACTGAGACCCAGTACTTC,CSVARTGVTETQYF
TRBJ1-6,TRBD1,NA,TRBV27,TGTGCCAGCAGCCCGTTTAGACAGGGTTATTCACCCCTCCACTTT,CASSPFRQGYSPLHF
TRBJ2-2,NA,NA,TRBV4-3,TGCGCCAGCAGCCAGAACCCGAAAGGGGAAACCGGGGAGCTGTTTTTT,CASSQNPKGETGELFF
TRBJ2-2,NA,NA,TRBV30,TGTGCCTGTCGACAGGCGAACACCGGGGAGCTGTTTTTT,CACRQANTGELFF
TRBJ1-2,TRBD1,NA,TRBV7-2,TGTGCCAGCAGCCCGGACAGGTTCATAGGCTACACCTTC,CASSPDRFIGYTF
TRBJ1-1,NA,NA,TRBV5-5,TGTGCCAGCAGCCTCGCTAGAATCCTTAACACTGAAGCTTTCTTT,CASSLARILNTEAFF
TRBJ1-1,TRBD1,NA,TRBV29-1,TGCAGCGTTGGAGCCAGGGGGGTGAACACTGAAGCTTTCTTT,CSVGARGVNTEAFF
TRBJ2-1,TRBD2,NA,TRBV19,TGTGCCAGTAGTATGTGGCGGGGGGGCATCTACAATGAGCAGTTCTTC,CASSMWRGGIYNEQFF
TRBJ1-1,NA,NA,TRBV2,TGTGCCAGCCGCTTCGGGGCTGAAGCTTTCTTT,CASRFGAEAFF
TRBJ1-1,NA,once,TRBV10-3,TGTGCCATCAGTGCCCCCACAGGTGAAGCTTTCTTT,CAISAPTGEAFF
TRBJ2-3,TRBD2,NA,TRBV5-4,TGTGCCAGCAGCTTGGCCACTCTAGCGGGGGGGCCCGGGGATACGCAGTATTTT,CASSLATLAGGPGDTQYF
TRBJ2-7,NA,NA,TRBV5-5,TGTGCCAGCAGCTTGCGGGGATTGCACTACGAGCAGTACTTC,CASSLRGLHYEQYF
TRBJ1-4,NA,once,TRBV19,TGTGCCAGTAGTATCACCCCCGGTGCAACTAATGAAAAACTGTTTTTT,CASSITPGATNEKLFF
TRBJ2-7,NA,NA,TRBV19,TGTGCCAGTAGCGATGGGGGGGCTTTCTACGAGCAGTACTTC,CASSDGGAFYEQYF
TRBJ2-2,NA,once,TRBV14,TGTGCCAGCAGCCAGGTTGACCGGGTGCTGACCGGGGAGCTGTTTTTT,CASSQVDRVLTGELFF
TRBJ1-2,NA,NA,TRBV7-9,TGTGCCAGCAGCTCGGGGGGTGGGTCTCGCTATGGCTACACCTTC,CASSSGGGSRYGYTF
TRBJ2-1,TRBD2,NA,TRBV6-4,TGTGCCAGCAGTGACTCGAGGACTAGCGTGTACAATGAGCAGTTCTTC,CASSDSRTSVYNEQFF
TRBJ1-2,NA,NA,TRBV2,TGTGCCAGCAGTCCCGACGGGTCAGTTGGCTACACCTTC,CASSPDGSVGYTF
TRBJ1-6,NA,NA,TRBV7-9,TGTGCCAGCAGCTTGGGAGACTATAATTCACCCCTCCACTTT,CASSLGDYNSPLHF
TRBJ2-3,NA,NA,TRBV4-1,TGCGCCAGCAGCCAACTTGGCGGGCGCACAGATACGCAGTATTTT,CASSQLGGRTDTQYF
TRBJ1-2,NA,NA,TRBV4-3,TGCGCCAGCAGCCAAGATATGGGGTCAGGGAACTATGGCTACACCTTC,CASSQDMGSGNYGYTF
TRBJ2-5,TRBD2,once,TRBV2,TGTGCCAGCAGACTGACGACTAGCGGGGGCCAAGAGACCCAGTACTTC,CASRLTTSGGQETQYF
TRBJ1-5,NA,NA,TRBV25-1,TGTGCCAGCAGTGGGAGGGGTAATCAGCCCCAGCATTTT,CASSGRGNQPQHF
TRBJ2-7,TRBD2,NA,TRBV9,TGTGCCAGCAGCGTGCTAGCGGGGGGCTACGAGCAGTACTTC,CASSVLAGGYEQYF
TRBJ2-7,TRBD1,NA,TRBV6-6,TGTGCCAGCAGTTTTATTCCGACAGGGCCCTACGAGCAGTACTTC,CASSFIPTGPYEQYF
TRBJ1-2,NA,once,TRBV5-6,TGTGCCAGCAGCCGGGGGGGGAACTATGGCTACACCTTC,CASSRGGNYGYTF
TRBJ1-1,TRBD1,NA,TRBV7-3,TGTGCCAGCAGCCCCGGGGCAGGGGGCCTCACTGAAGCTTTCTTT,CASSPGAGGLTEAFF
TRBJ2-1,NA,NA,TRBV4-1,TGCGCCAGCAGCCAACAAGGACAGAATGAGCAGTTCTTC,CASSQQGQNEQFF
TRBJ2-1,TRBD1,few,TRBV6-4,TGTGCCAGCGCTACCGGTACAGGGGATGGAGATGAGCAGTTCTTC,CASATGTGDGDEQFF
TRBJ2-5,TRBD2,NA,TRBV9,TGTGCCAGCAGCGTAGGGGGCAATAGCGGGGGAGAGGAGACCCAGTACTTC,CASSVGGNSGGEETQYF
TRBJ1-4,TRBD1,NA,TRBV30,TGTGCCTGGAGTGTCGGGACAGCCGAAAAACTGTTTTTT,CAWSVGTAEKLFF
TRBJ2-1,TRBD2,once,TRBV11-3,TGTGCCAGCAGCTTAGCAGGGACTAGCGGGGGCAATGAGCAGTTCTTC,CASSLAGTSGGNEQFF
TRBJ2-1,TRBD2,NA,TRBV29-1,TGCAGCGCGCAGCGGGGGGTCGGGGATGAGCAGTTCTTC,CSAQRGVGDEQFF
TRBJ2-7,NA,NA,TRBV25-1,TGTGCCAGCAGTTATGAGCAACGGGTAGTGGGTACCGACGAGCAGTACTTC,CASSYEQRVVGTDEQYF
TRBJ1-6,NA,once,TRBV15,TGTGCCACCTCCAGCGAGCTTAATTCACCCCTCCACTTT,CATSSELNSPLHF